The subject of this entry is one T cell receptor (beta chain). What antigen it recognizes has not been identified. Base quality data are lacking; no much larger clone is found one base away. Each donor gave one peripheral blood draw, roughly 120 mL on average, collected into heparinised tubes. A BD FACSAria II and a panel including CD45RO, CCR7, CD25, CD127, CD95 and CD27 were used to sort naive, central memory, regulatory and stem cell-like memory CD4+ T cells. Purity was above 95% for every sorted population. PBMCs were isolated immediately by Lymphoprep density gradient centrifugation and stained directly without culture. So that batch effects would be minimized, each experiment stained and sorted samples in pairs, pairing one healthy donor with one patient. The entire amount of isolated RNA was reverse transcribed using the High Capacity cDNA Reverse Transcription Kit, so the sequenced TCRB transcripts were expressed ones. Deep immunoSEQ sequencing was applied to naive, central memory and regulatory T cell samples, giving an average of about 3.4 million total reads per sample. After sorted cells were lysed in RLT buffer, RNA was extracted with DNase-treated RNeasy Micro or Mini kits, with the choice depending on cell number. To prevent cross-contamination, each cell subset was processed individually, whereas patient and healthy donor samples were processed jointly. TCRB sequences were amplified from cDNA with the immunoSEQ multiplex PCR, producing 87-bp fragments spanning the CDR3 region. Amplicons were sequenced on the Illumina HiSeq platform. The original pipeline was this. PCR bias was corrected computationally using synthetic template baselines, and reads within Hamming distance 2 were collapsed, with unmergeable singletons discarded. By aligning reads against IMGT, V, D and J genes, CDR3 length, and insertions or deletions at six rearrangement sites were assigned. Clonotype counts were normalized to sorted cell number within each subset before computing true diversity and Gini coefficients with the tcR R package. The overlap coefficient, calculated on TCRB nucleotide sequences, was used to quantify repertoire sharing. As a proxy for the pre-selection repertoire, out-of-frame TCRB sequences from naive cells were analyzed. TCRdb limited this immuneACCESS table to in-frame rearrangements with V and J called. A share of clones is missing; checked studies link under half to unresolved V genes, and the rest is unexplained. The DNA was the basis for D and trimming; V, J and clone size are from that table. This sample comprises 200,000 to 300,000 clones, about 70% of them detected only once. The leading ten clones occupy around 0.057% of the sample.

The sample belongs to a study of beta chain features in type 1 diabetes (dated by TCRdb to the late 2010s). Regarding the research as a whole: Mean age, gender distribution, total cell number and subset yield did not differ between patients and healthy donors. Across all samples, about 110 million sorted cells were examined, and cell number per subset correlated strongly with RNA yield. In the study, recently diagnosed type 1 diabetes patients and matched healthy donors were compared on the TCRB repertoires of their sorted circulating CD4+ T cell subsets. Regulatory and stem cell-like memory subsets were obtained from only 8 patients and roughly 8 healthy donors, while naive and central memory subsets were obtained from all 30 or so donors.

General findings and caveats noted by the study authors: A moderate but significant shortening of TCRB CDR3 length was observed in type 1 diabetes patients in all four CD4+ subsets. Only small numbers of individuals were included in the HLA sub-analyses, which left unresolved whether HLA type had any influence on TCRB rearrangement. At VDJ recombination sites, type 1 diabetes patients had fewer insertions and more deleted nucleotides, which implies abnormalities in thymic rearrangement. Because cDNA rather than genomic DNA was sequenced, highly expressing activated cells could have been over-represented, although no difference in activation and CD3 levels was found between groups. Naive, central memory and regulatory TCRB repertoires appeared to be more similar among patients than among healthy donors. PCR might favor shorter templates, but patient and control samples were amplified and corrected together, so any skew would affect both groups equally.

Sequencing input: naive CD4+ T cells from blood. In light of the paper, this sample's cell subset or site label describes: true naive CD4+ T cells. The source is a man aged 25-40 years in good health.

The CDR3 loop reads CSTGDRGFNQPQHF. Read as DNA, the sequence is TGCAGCACGGGGGACAGGGGCTTCAATCAGCCCCAGCATTTT. The sequence joins TRBV29-1 to TRBJ1-5, and TRBD1 aligns with 10 junction nucleotides. The CDR3 holds 14 amino acids from the cysteine to the phenylalanine. CDR3 DNA only is kept here, 42 bases in frame from base 1. CDR1 and CDR2, per the germline V gene, are SQVTM and ANQGSEA. V is cut back by 8 bases and J by 3 bases, with 7 bases in the junction unmatched.